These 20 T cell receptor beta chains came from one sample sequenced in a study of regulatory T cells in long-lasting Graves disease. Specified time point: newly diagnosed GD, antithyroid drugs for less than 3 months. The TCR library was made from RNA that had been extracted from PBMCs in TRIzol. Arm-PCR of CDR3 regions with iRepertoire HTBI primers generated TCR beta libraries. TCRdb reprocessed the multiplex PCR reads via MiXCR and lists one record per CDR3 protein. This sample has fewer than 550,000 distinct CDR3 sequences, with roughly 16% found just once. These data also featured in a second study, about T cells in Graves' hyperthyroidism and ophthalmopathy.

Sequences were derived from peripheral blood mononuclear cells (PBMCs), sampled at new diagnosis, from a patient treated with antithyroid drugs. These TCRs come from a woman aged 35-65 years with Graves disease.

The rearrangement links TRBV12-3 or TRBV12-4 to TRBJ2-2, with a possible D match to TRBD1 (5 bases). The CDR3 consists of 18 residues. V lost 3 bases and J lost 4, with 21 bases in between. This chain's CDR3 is CASSFLGLGLESTGELFF. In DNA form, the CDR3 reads TGTGCCAGCAGTTTTTTGGGATTGGGGCTTGAGAGCACCGGGGAGCTGTTTTTT.

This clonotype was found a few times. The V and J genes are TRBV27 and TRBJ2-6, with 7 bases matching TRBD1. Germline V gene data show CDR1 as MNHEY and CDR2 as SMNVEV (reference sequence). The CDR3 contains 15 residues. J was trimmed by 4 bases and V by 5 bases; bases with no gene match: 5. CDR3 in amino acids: CASSQDRAGANVLTF. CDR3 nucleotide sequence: TGTGCCAGCAGTCAAGACAGGGCCGGGGCCAACGTCCTGACTTTC.

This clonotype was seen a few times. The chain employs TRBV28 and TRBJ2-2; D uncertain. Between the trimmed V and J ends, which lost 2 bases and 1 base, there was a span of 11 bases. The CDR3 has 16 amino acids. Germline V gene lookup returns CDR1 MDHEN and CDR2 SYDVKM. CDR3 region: CASSLGWTGNTGELFF. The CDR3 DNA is TGTGCCAGCAGTTTAGGATGGACGGGGAACACCGGGGAGCTGTTTTTT.

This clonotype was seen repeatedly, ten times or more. CDR3 residues: CATSRDPQTGPEGEKLFF. The CDR3 bases are TGTGCCACCAGCAGAGATCCCCAAACAGGGCCTGAGGGGGAAAAACTGTTTTTT. The J gene is TRBJ1-4, the V gene TRBV15, with a weak D call TRBD1 (6 bases). Between the trimmed V and J ends, which lost 0 bases and 8 bases, there was a span of 22 bases. This CDR3 has 18 amino acids. Germline CDR1 is LNHNV and CDR2 is YYDKDF (reference sequence). Drawing the rest from reference TRBV15 and TRBJ1-4, the complete variable domain is DAMVIQNPRYQVTQFGKPVTLSCSQTLNHNVMYWYQQKSSQAPKLLFHYYDKDFNNEADTPDNFQSRRPNTSFCFLDIRSPGLGDTAMYLCATSRDPQTGPEGEKLFFGSGTQLSVL.

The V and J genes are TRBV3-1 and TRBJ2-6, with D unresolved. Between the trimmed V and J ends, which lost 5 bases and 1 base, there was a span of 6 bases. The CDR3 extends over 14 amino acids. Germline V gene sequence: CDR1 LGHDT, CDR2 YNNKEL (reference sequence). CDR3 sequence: CASSGRSGANVLTF. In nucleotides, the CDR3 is TGTGCCAGCAGCGGACGATCTGGGGCCAACGTCCTGACTTTC.

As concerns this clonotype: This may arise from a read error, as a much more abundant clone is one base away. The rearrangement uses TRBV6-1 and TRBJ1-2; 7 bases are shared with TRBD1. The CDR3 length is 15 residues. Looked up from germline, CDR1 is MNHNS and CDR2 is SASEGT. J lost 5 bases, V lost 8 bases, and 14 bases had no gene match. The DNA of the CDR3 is TGTGCCAGCGGTCTAAAGGGACAGAATTATTATGGCTACACCTTC. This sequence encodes CASGLKGQNYYGYTF.

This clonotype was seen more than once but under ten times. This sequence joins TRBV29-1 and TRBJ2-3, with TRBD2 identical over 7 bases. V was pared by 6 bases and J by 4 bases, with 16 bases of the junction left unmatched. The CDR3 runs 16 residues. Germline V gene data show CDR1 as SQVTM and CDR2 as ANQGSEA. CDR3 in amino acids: CSVAGWTREEADTQYF. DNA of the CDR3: TGCAGCGTAGCAGGTTGGACTCGGGAGGAGGCAGATACGCAGTATTTT.

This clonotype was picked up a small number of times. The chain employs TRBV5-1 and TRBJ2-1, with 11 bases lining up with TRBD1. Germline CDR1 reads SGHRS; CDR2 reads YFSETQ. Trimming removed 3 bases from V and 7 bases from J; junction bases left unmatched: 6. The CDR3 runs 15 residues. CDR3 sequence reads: CASSSDRGRLNEQFF. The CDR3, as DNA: TGCGCCAGCAGCTCGGACAGGGGGCGTTTGAATGAGCAGTTCTTC.

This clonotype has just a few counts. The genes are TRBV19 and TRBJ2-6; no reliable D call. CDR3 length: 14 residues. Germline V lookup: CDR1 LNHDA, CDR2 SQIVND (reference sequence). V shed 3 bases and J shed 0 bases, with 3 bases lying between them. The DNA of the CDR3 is TGTGCCAGTAGTATCAGCTCTGGGGCCAACGTCCTGACTTTC. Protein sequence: CASSISSGANVLTF.

CDR3 loop: CASSLSPRANTEAFF. The CDR3 nucleotides are TGCGCCAGCAGCTTGTCCCCACGGGCGAACACTGAAGCTTTCTTT. J is TRBJ1-1 and V is TRBV5-1, with D uncertain. CDR3 size: 15 residues. Trimming removed 1 base at V and 1 base at J, with 11 bases between. Germline assignment: CDR1 SGHRS and CDR2 YFSETQ.

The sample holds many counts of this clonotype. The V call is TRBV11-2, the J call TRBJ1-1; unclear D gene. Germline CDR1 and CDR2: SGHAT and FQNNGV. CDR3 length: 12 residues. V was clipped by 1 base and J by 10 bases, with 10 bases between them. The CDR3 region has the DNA TGTGCCAGCAGCTTAGTTAGGAACGTAGCTTTCTTT. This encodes CASSLVRNVAFF.

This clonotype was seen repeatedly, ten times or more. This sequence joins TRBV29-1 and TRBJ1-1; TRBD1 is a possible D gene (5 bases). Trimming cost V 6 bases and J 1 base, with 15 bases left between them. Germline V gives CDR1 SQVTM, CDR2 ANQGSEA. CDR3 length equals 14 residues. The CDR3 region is CSVARTNQNTEAFF. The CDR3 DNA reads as TGCAGCGTCGCGCGGACAAACCAGAACACTGAAGCTTTCTTT. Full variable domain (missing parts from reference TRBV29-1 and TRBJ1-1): SAVISQKPSRDICQRGTSLTIQCQVDSQVTMMFWYRQQPGQSLTLIATANQGSEATYESGFVIDKFPISRPNLTFSTLTVSNMSPEDSSIYLCSVARTNQNTEAFFGQGTRLTVV.

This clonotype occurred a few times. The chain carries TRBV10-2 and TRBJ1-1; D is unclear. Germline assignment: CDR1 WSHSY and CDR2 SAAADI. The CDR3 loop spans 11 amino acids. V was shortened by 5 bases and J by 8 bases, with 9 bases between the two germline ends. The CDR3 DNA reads TGCGCCAGCAGTCACTCAGTAGAAGCTTTCTTT. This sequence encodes CASSHSVEAFF.

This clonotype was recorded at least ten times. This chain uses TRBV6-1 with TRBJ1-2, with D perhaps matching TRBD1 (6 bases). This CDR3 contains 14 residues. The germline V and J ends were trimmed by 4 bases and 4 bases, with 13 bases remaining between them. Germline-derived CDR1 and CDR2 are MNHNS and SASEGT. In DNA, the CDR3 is TGTGCCAGCAGTGCGACACAGGGACCCTATGGCTACACCTTC. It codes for CASSATQGPYGYTF.

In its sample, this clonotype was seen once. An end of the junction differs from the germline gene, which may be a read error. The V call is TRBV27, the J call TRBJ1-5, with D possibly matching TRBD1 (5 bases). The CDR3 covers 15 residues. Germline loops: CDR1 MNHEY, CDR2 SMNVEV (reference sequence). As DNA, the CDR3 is TGTGCCAGCAGCCCCCTAGGGGTTAGCAATCAGCCCCGGCATTTT. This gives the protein CASSPLGVSNQPRHF.

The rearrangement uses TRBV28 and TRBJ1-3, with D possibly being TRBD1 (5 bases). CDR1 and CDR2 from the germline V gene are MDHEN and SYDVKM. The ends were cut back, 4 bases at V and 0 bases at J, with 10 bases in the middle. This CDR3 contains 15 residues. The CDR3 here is CASSSVDNSGNTIYF. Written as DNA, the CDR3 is TGTGCCAGCAGTTCAGTGGACAACTCTGGAAACACCATATATTTT.

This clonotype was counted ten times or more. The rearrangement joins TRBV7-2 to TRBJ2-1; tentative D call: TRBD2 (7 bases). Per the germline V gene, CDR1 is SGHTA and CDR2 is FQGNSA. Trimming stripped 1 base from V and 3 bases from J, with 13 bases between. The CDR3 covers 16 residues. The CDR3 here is CASSLEAGANYNEQFF. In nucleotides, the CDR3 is TGTGCCAGCAGCTTAGAGGCGGGGGCCAACTACAATGAGCAGTTCTTC.

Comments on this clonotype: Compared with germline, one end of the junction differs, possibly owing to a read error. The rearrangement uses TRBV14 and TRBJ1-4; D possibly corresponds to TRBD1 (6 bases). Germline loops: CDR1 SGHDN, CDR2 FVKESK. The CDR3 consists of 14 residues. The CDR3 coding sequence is TGTGCCGGCAGCCAGGGGCAGGGTCTTGGAAAACTGTTTTTT. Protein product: CAGSQGQGLGKLFF.

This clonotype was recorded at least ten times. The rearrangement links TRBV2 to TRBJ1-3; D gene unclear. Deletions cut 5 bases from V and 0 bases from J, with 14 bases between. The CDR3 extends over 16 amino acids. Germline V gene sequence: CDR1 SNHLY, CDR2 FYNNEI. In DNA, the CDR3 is TGTGCCAGCAGTCTCATAGGACCGGACTCTGGAAACACCATATATTTT. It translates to CASSLIGPDSGNTIYF.

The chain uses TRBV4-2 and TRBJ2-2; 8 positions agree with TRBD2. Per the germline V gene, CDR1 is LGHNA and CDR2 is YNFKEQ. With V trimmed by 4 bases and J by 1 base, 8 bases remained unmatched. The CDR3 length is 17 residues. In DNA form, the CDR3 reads TGTGCCAGCAGCCCGCCGGCAGCGGGAGAGAACACCGGGGAGCTGTTTTTT. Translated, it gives CASSPPAAGENTGELFF.